This T cell receptor beta chain was captured by sequencing in a study of T cell responses to AZD1222 COVID-19 vaccine. Trimming cost V 5 bases and J 1 base, with 12 bases left between them. Germline loops: CDR1 SGHRS, CDR2 YFSETQ. The CDR3 spans 14 residues. Here immunoSEQ multiplex PCR was the method, and the copy in TCRdb shows in-frame clones only, minus some. The sample shows around 100,000 clones, 86% of them seen only once. The chain combines TRBV5-1 with TRBJ2-5, with a weak D call TRBD1 (6 bases). This receptor was taken from an adult in good health. Sequencing was performed on peripheral blood, taken on day 0 of AZD1222 vaccination. CDR3: CASRTGATQETQYF. The CDR3 DNA sequence: TGCGCCAGCAGGACAGGAGCCACCCAAGAGACCCAGTACTTC.